A selection of T cell receptor beta chains follows, all from one sample in a study of blood T cell repertoires in COVID-19. The method was immunoSEQ multiplex PCR; TCRdb's version includes in-frame clones alone and lacks a portion of them. This table has about 170,000 clones, less than 90% appearing once. The sequenced material came from PBMCs or T cells enriched from blood (not recorded which). The source of these receptors is a woman between 45 and 60 years old who had recovered from COVID-19. CDR3s include the opening cysteine and the closing phenylalanine or tryptophan. D genes are given only for firm matches. Expanded clones are given a class, and other clones once, few, many or no size at all.

clone_size	v_call	j_call	d_call	cdr3_nt	cdr3_aa
-	TRBV12-3/TRBV12-4	TRBJ1-4	-	TGTGCCAGCAGTACAGGGTGGAGACTGTTTTTT	CASSTGWRLFF
few	TRBV13	TRBJ1-4	TRBD1	TGTGCCAGCAGTGGACAGGGGGCAACTAATGAAAAACTGTTTTTT	CASSGQGATNEKLFF
-	TRBV7-9	TRBJ1-1	-	TGTGCCAGCAGCTTCCGAGGGAACACTGAAGCTTTCTTT	CASSFRGNTEAFF
-	TRBV4-1	TRBJ1-2	TRBD1	TGCGCCAGCAGCCAAGAGCAGACAGGGGATGGCTACACCTTC	CASSQEQTGDGYTF
-	TRBV7-8	TRBJ2-2	TRBD2	TGTGCCAGCAGCTACTATGGGAGGGGGAACACCGGGGAGCTGTTTTTT	CASSYYGRGNTGELFF
once	TRBV6-5	TRBJ1-1	-	TGTGCCAGCAGTTTACAGGGAATGAACACTGAAGCTTTCTTT	CASSLQGMNTEAFF
-	TRBV5-1	TRBJ1-4	-	TGCGCCAGCAGCTTGGGCCCAGGTAATGAAAAACTGTTTTTT	CASSLGPGNEKLFF
-	TRBV7-9	TRBJ1-3	-	TGTGCCAGCAGCTTATTGGTGCAGTCCTCTGGAAACACCATATATTTT	CASSLLVQSSGNTIYF
few	TRBV9	TRBJ2-3	TRBD2	TGTGCCAGCAGCGCAGTAGCGGGGGGTTTAGATACGCAGTATTTT	CASSAVAGGLDTQYF
-	TRBV7-2	TRBJ2-5	TRBD1	TGTGCCAGCAGCAGCGGACAGGGGGGAGAGACCCAGTACTTC	CASSSGQGGETQYF
-	TRBV5-8	TRBJ1-6	-	TGTGCCAGCAGCTTGGGCTCAGGGACTCTTAATTCACCCCTCCACTTT	CASSLGSGTLNSPLHF
-	TRBV6-5	TRBJ2-1	TRBD2	TGTGCCAGCAGTTACTCTGCGGGAGGGTTCTATGAGCAGTTCTTC	CASSYSAGGFYEQFF
-	TRBV29-1	TRBJ2-3	TRBD2	TGCAGCGTCTCCCGACTAGCGGGGGCCCGAGGACCAGATACGCAGTATTTT	CSVSRLAGARGPDTQYF
-	TRBV7-8	TRBJ1-1	TRBD1	TGTGCCAGCAGCTCACAAGGACAGGCTAGGACCGAAGCTTTCTTT	CASSSQGQARTEAFF
-	TRBV11-2	TRBJ2-5	-	TGTGCCAGCAGCTTTAGTTTCACGCGGGGAACGGGGCTGGGGGAGACCCAGTACTTC	CASSFSFTRGTGLGETQYF
-	TRBV10-1	TRBJ2-5	TRBD2	TGCGCCAGCAGTGAGAAACTAGCGGGGGGCTTGGGTGGAGAGACCCAGTACTTC	CASSEKLAGGLGGETQYF
-	TRBV28	TRBJ1-1	-	TGTGCCAGCAGTTTGCCCCCGGTTGGGAGAGCTGAAGCTTTCTTT	CASSLPPVGRAEAFF
-	TRBV30	TRBJ1-1	-	TGTGCCTGGGATCTAGTCAGGGAGAACACTGAAGCTTTCTTT	CAWDLVRENTEAFF
-	TRBV30	TRBJ1-6	TRBD1	TGTGCCTGCAAATGGGACAGGGAAAGCTCACCCCTCCACTTT	CACKWDRESSPLHF
-	TRBV27	TRBJ1-2	TRBD1	TGTGCCAGCAGAAGACAGGGGGCCGGTGGCTACACCTTC	CASRRQGAGGYTF
-	TRBV13	TRBJ1-1	-	TGTGCCAGCAGCATAGGACAGAGCCCAGATGAAGCTTTCTTT	CASSIGQSPDEAFF
-	TRBV9	TRBJ2-1	TRBD2	TGTGCCAGCAACAGCGGGGGGGCTACTTACAATGAGCAGTTCTTC	CASNSGGATYNEQFF
-	TRBV11-3	TRBJ2-1	TRBD1	TGTGCCAGCAGCTTCATGACAGGGGGCTACAATGAGCAGTTCTTC	CASSFMTGGYNEQFF
few	TRBV5-6	TRBJ1-5	TRBD1	TGTGCCAGCTCCATAAGGGGGCACAATCAGCCCCAGCATTTT	CASSIRGHNQPQHF
-	TRBV4-2	TRBJ2-6	-	TGTGCCAGCAGCCAAGATCCGGTGAACGGTGGGGCCAACGTCCTGACTTTC	CASSQDPVNGGANVLTF
-	TRBV10-3	TRBJ2-1	-	TGTGCCATCAGTGATCCCCAGGGGCGGGGGAGCTCCTACAATGAGCAGTTCTTC	CAISDPQGRGSSYNEQFF
-	TRBV18	TRBJ1-2	-	TGTGCCAGCTCCGAGTCGGGTATTAGGGGCTACACCTTC	CASSESGIRGYTF
once	TRBV7-9	TRBJ1-4	-	TGTGCCAGCAGCTTTACGGAGGGAACTAATGAAAAACTGTTTTTT	CASSFTEGTNEKLFF
once	TRBV5-5	TRBJ1-2	-	TGTGCCAGCAGCTTGGCCGTTGAAGTCAGCTATGGCTACACCTTC	CASSLAVEVSYGYTF
-	TRBV2	TRBJ1-4	-	TGTGCCAGCAGTCGAAGAGGGGGAAATGAAAAACTGTTTTTT	CASSRRGGNEKLFF
few	TRBV3-1/TRBV3-2	TRBJ2-3	-	TGTGCCAGCAGCCAAGATTCTAGTGCTACGCAGTATTTT	CASSQDSSATQYF
-	TRBV7-3	TRBJ1-1	TRBD1	TGTGCCAGCAGCCCCAGGACAGGGAGCACTGAAGCTTTCTTT	CASSPRTGSTEAFF
few	TRBV3-1/TRBV3-2	TRBJ1-1	-	TGTGCCAGCAGCCAAGGGGGCCTGGTCACTGAAGCTTTCTTT	CASSQGGLVTEAFF
-	TRBV25-1	TRBJ2-1	-	TGTGCCAGCGGAGGGGGCAGCTACAATGAGCAGTTCTTC	CASGGGSYNEQFF
few	TRBV7-2	TRBJ1-5	TRBD1	TGTGCCAGCGGGACAGGGGTCAATCAGCCCCAGCATTTT	CASGTGVNQPQHF
-	TRBV7-3	TRBJ2-3	-	TGTGCCAGCAGCCCCCTTGAGGGCCGTGATACGCAGTATTTT	CASSPLEGRDTQYF
-	TRBV7-2	TRBJ2-2	TRBD2	TGTGCCAGCAGCTTAGCGCCGGGGGGCACCGGGGAGCTGTTTTTT	CASSLAPGGTGELFF
-	TRBV4-1	TRBJ2-6	-	TGCGTCAGCAGCCAAGACGGACTGTCCCCTGGGGCCAACGTCCTGACTTTC	CVSSQDGLSPGANVLTF
-	TRBV2	TRBJ1-2	-	TGTGCCAGCAGTACCCAGGAGGGCTATGGCTACACCTTC	CASSTQEGYGYTF
-	TRBV10-1	TRBJ1-4	-	TGCGCCAGCACCGAGAGGCAGGAAAAACTGTTTTTT	CASTERQEKLFF
-	TRBV6-6	TRBJ2-2	TRBD2	TGTGCCAGCAGTCCGGCGGGGGGGCAAATCGGGGAGCTGTTTTTT	CASSPAGGQIGELFF
-	TRBV30	TRBJ1-1	TRBD1	TGTGCCTGGAGTCGGTCGGACAGGGAACGTGCTTTCTTT	CAWSRSDRERAFF
few	TRBV5-6	TRBJ1-2	-	TGTGCCAGCAGCGGAACCGGGACACTTAAAGGCTACACCTTC	CASSGTGTLKGYTF
-	TRBV4-3	TRBJ2-1	TRBD2	TGCGCCAGCAAAACTAGCGGTCACAATGAGCAGTTCTTC	CASKTSGHNEQFF
-	TRBV7-9	TRBJ1-1	TRBD1	TGTGCCAGCAGCTTAGCCGGGGACAGGGCCAACACTGAAGCTTTCTTT	CASSLAGDRANTEAFF
-	TRBV28	TRBJ1-2	-	TGTGCCAGCAGTTCTAATGGCTACACCTTC	CASSSNGYTF
-	TRBV7-2	TRBJ1-2	-	TGTGCCAGCACCCCAGCGGCGTGGAGCTACACCTTC	CASTPAAWSYTF
-	TRBV5-1	TRBJ2-1	-	TGCGCCAGCAGCTTGGACAGATTCTACAATGAGCAGTTCTTC	CASSLDRFYNEQFF
-	TRBV6-6	TRBJ1-1	TRBD1	TGTGCCAGCAGCTCTACAGCGACAGGGGCTGGCACTGAAGCTTTCTTT	CASSSTATGAGTEAFF
-	TRBV7-2	TRBJ2-1	-	TGTGCCAGCAGCTTATGGTCTCCGGGAAATGAGCAGTTCTTC	CASSLWSPGNEQFF
-	TRBV18	TRBJ2-2	-	TGTGCCAGCTCCTCCGTAGTCGATGGTGGGCTGTTTTTT	CASSSVVDGGLFF
-	TRBV7-8	TRBJ1-2	-	TGTGCCAGCAGCTTAGATCCGGGTGGGCAACTAGGTGGCTACACCTTC	CASSLDPGGQLGGYTF
-	TRBV19	TRBJ2-3	TRBD2	TGTGCCAGTAGTATACGGTCGGGTAGCGGGGTGCGGGATACGCAGTATTTT	CASSIRSGSGVRDTQYF
-	TRBV2	TRBJ1-5	-	TGTGCCAGCAGTGAGATTCGGGCAGGGTCCAATCAGCCCCAGCATTTT	CASSEIRAGSNQPQHF
-	TRBV2	TRBJ1-2	-	TGTGCCAGCAGTGTGGGGGGGCCCCCGGGTGGCTACACCTTC	CASSVGGPPGGYTF
-	TRBV12-3/TRBV12-4	TRBJ1-5	-	TGTGCCGTTTCAGAGGGATATCAGCCCCAGCATTTT	CAVSEGYQPQHF
-	TRBV5-8	TRBJ2-3	TRBD2	TGTGCCAGCAGCCCAGGGACTAGCGGGAGTAGCACAGATACGCAGTATTTT	CASSPGTSGSSTDTQYF
-	TRBV19	TRBJ2-3	TRBD2	TGTGCCAGTAGTATCGATTTCGGCGGGAGGGCCGGAGATACGCAGTATTTT	CASSIDFGGRAGDTQYF
few	TRBV6-5	TRBJ1-1	TRBD1	TGTGCCAGCACCAGACAGGGCGCTGAAGCTTTCTTT	CASTRQGAEAFF
-	TRBV7-9	TRBJ1-6	-	TGTGCCAGCAGCCAACAGGGCGATAATTCACCCCTCCACTTT	CASSQQGDNSPLHF